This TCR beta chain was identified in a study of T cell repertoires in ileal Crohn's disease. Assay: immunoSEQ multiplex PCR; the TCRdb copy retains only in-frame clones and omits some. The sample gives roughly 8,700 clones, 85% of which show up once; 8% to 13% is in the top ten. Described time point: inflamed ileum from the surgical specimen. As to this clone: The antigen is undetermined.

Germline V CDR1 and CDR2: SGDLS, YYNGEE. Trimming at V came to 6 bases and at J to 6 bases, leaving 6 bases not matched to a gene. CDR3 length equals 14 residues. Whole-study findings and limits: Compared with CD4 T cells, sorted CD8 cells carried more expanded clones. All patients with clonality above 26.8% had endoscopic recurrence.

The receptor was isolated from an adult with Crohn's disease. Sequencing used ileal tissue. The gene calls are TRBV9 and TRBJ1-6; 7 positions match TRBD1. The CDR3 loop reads CASNRGGGNSPLHF. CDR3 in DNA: TGTGCCAGCAATCGAGGGGGCGGTAATTCACCCCTCCACTTT.